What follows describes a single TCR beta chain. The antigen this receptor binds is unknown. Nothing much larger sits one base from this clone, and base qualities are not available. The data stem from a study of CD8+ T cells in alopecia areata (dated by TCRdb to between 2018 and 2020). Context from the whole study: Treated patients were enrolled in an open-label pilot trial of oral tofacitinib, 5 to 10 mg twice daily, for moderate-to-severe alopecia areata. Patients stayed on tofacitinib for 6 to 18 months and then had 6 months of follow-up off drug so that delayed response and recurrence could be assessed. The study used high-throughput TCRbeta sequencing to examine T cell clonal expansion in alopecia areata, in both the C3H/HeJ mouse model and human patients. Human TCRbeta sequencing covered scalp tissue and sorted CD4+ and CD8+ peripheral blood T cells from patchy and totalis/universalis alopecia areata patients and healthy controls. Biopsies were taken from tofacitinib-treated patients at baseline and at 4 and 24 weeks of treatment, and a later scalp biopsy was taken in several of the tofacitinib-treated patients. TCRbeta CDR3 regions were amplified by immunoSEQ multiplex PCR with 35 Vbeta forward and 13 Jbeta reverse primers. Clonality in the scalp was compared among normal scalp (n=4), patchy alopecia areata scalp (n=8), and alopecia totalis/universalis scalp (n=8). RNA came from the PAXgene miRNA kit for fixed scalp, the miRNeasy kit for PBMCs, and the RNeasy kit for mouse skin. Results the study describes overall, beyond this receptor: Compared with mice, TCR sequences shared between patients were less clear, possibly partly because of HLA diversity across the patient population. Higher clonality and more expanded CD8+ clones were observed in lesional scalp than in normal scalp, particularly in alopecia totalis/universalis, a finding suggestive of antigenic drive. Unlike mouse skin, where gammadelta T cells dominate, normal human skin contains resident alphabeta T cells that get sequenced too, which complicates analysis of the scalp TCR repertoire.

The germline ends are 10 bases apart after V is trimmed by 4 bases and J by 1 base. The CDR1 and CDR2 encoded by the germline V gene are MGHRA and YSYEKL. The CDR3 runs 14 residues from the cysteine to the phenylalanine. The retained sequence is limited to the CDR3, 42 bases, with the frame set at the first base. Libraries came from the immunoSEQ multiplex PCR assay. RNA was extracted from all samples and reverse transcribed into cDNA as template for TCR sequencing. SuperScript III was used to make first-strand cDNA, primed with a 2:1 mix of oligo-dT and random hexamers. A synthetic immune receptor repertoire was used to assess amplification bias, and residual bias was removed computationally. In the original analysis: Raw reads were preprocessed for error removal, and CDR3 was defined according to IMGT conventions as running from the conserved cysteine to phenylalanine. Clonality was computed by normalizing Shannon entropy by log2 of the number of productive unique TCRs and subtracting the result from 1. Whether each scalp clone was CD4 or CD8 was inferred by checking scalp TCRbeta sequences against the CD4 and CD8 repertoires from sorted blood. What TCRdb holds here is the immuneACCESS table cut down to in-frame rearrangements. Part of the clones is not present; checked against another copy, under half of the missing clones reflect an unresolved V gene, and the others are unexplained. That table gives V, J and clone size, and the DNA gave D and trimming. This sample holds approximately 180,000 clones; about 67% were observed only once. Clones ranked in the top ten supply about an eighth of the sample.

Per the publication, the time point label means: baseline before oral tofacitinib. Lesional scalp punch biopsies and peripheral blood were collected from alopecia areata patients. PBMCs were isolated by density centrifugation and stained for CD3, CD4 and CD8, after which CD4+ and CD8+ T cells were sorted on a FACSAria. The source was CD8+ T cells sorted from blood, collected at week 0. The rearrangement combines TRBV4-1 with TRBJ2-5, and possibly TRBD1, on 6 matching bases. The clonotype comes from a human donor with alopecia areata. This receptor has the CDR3 CASSPPTGQETQYF. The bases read TGCGCCAGCAGCCCGCCGACAGGCCAAGAGACCCAGTACTTC.